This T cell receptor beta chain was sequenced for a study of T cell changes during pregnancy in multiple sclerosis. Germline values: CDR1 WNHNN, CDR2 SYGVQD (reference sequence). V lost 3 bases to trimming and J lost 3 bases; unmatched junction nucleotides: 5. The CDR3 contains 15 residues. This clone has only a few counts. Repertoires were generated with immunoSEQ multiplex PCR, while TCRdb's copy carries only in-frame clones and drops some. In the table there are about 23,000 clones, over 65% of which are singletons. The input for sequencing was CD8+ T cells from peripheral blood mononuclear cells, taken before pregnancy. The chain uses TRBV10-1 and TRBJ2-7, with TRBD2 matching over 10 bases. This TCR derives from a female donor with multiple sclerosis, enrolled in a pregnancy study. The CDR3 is CASSDSGRNLYEQYF. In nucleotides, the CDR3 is TGCGCCAGCAGTGATAGCGGGAGGAACCTCTACGAGCAGTACTTC.